Shown below are 13 T cell receptor beta chains from a single sample sequenced in a study of blood T cell repertoires in COVID-19. The protocol was immunoSEQ multiplex PCR, while the TCRdb copy is restricted to in-frame clones and leaves out a portion. In the table there are about 83,000 clones, approximately 80% of which are singletons. Sequencing was done on a sample of peripheral blood. The receptors here all came from a woman of 80 years or more with acute or convalescent COVID-19.

The V gene is TRBV19, the J gene TRBJ1-1; D is unclear. The CDR3 loop spans 13 amino acids. The ends were cut back, 3 bases at V and 4 bases at J, with 9 bases in the middle. The germline CDR1 and CDR2 sequences are LNHDA and SQIVND (reference sequence). The CDR3 sequence is CASSMLEGTEAFF. CDR3 DNA sequence: TGTGCCAGTAGTATGTTAGAGGGCACTGAAGCTTTCTTT.

The chain has TRBV5-1 and TRBJ2-2; tentative D call: TRBD1 (5 bases). Germline-derived CDR1 and CDR2 are SGHRS and YFSETQ. V was cut by 4 bases and J by 3 bases, with 13 bases left in between. The CDR3 runs to 15 residues. The CDR3 region has the DNA TGCGCCAGCAGCCCACAGGCGTTGGACACCGGGGAGCTGTTTTTT. Amino acids: CASSPQALDTGELFF.

The chain uses TRBV9 and TRBJ2-5; TRBD2 agrees at 9 bases. Germline loops: CDR1 SGDLS, CDR2 YYNGEE. V shed 0 bases, J shed 2 bases, and the junction held 8 bases outside the gene matches. CDR3 size: 17 residues. CDR3 residues: CASSVASSGGSQETQYF. The CDR3, as DNA: TGTGCCAGCAGCGTAGCTAGTAGCGGGGGATCTCAAGAGACCCAGTACTTC.

The J gene is TRBJ2-7, the V gene TRBV2; D is unresolved. CDR3 length equals 12 residues. Germline assignment: CDR1 SNHLY and CDR2 FYNNEI. The V end was cut by 4 bases, the J end by 0 bases, with 4 bases between. The CDR3 bases are TGTGCCAGCAGTGGCAGCTCCTACGAGCAGTACTTC. Amino acid sequence: CASSGSSYEQYF.

The V and J genes are TRBV2 and TRBJ1-1; TRBD1 matches at 7 bases. The CDR3 is 14 residues long. After removal of 1 base from V and 5 bases from J, the junction contained 4 bases not matched to a gene. Germline CDR1 and CDR2: SNHLY and FYNNEI. CDR3 loop: CASSEGYRGTEAFF. The CDR3 DNA reads as TGTGCCAGCAGTGAAGGGTACAGGGGAACTGAAGCTTTCTTT. Supplemented by reference TRBV2 and TRBJ1-1, the full variable domain reads EPEVTQTPSHQVTQMGQEVILRCVPISNHLYFYWYRQILGQKVEFLVSFYNNEISEKSEIFDDQFSVERPDGSNFTLKIRSTKLEDSAMYFCASSEGYRGTEAFFGQGTRLTVV.

The J gene is TRBJ1-1, the V gene TRBV2, with D uncertain. Germline-derived CDR1 and CDR2 are SNHLY and FYNNEI. V was trimmed by 5 bases and J by 3 bases, leaving 4 bases between them. This CDR3 region has 11 residues. CDR3 region: CASSRDTEAFF. CDR3 nucleotides: TGTGCCAGCAGTCGCGACACTGAAGCTTTCTTT. Full variable domain (outside the CDR3, taken from reference TRBV2 and TRBJ1-1): EPEVTQTPSHQVTQMGQEVILRCVPISNHLYFYWYRQILGQKVEFLVSFYNNEISEKSEIFDDQFSVERPDGSNFTLKIRSTKLEDSAMYFCASSRDTEAFFGQGTRLTVV.

This chain joins TRBV9 and TRBJ2-3, with a tentative D call TRBD1 (6 bases). V shed 3 bases and J shed 5 bases, with 7 bases lying between them. The length of the CDR3 is 12 residues. CDR1 and CDR2 from the germline V gene are SGDLS and YYNGEE. CDR3 bases: TGTGCCAGCAGCGAGGGGGTAGATACGCAGTATTTT. Its translation: CASSEGVDTQYF.

CDR3: CASGGQGSGANVLTF. Written as DNA, the CDR3 is TGTGCCAGCGGGGGACAGGGGTCTGGGGCCAACGTCCTGACTTTC. This chain connects TRBV11-3 to TRBJ2-6; 10 bases align to TRBD1. This CDR3 comprises 15 residues. Germline CDR1 is SGHNT and CDR2 is YENEEA. The junction had 2 bases not matched to a gene; V was cut back by 8 bases and J by 1 base. Using reference TRBV11-3 and TRBJ2-6 for the parts outside the CDR3, the full variable domain is EAGVVQSPRYKIIEKKQPVAFWCNPISGHNTLYWYLQNLGQGPELLIRYENEEAVDDSQLPKDRFSAERLKGVDSTLKIQPAELGDSAVYLCASGGQGSGANVLTFGAGSRLTVL.

CDR3 region: CASSFQRGGRDTQYF. CDR3 nucleotides: TGTGCCAGCAGTTTTCAGCGGGGGGGCAGGGATACGCAGTATTTT. The chain has TRBV6-5 and TRBJ2-3, with TRBD2 identical over 10 bases. The CDR3 sequence is 15 residues long. After removal of 4 bases from V and 6 bases from J, the junction contained 7 bases not matched to a gene. CDR1 MNHEY and CDR2 SVGAGI come from the germline V gene.

J is TRBJ1-4 and V is TRBV11-3, with TRBD1 matching over 9 bases. This CDR3 is built from 15 residues. The V and J ends lost 5 bases and 12 bases, in that order; junction bases with no gene match: 13. Germline CDR1 is SGHNT and CDR2 is YENEEA. The DNA for the CDR3 is TGTGCCAGCAGCCGAACGGGACAGGGAAGTAAAGAACTGTTTTTT. Encoded protein: CASSRTGQGSKELFF. The whole variable domain, remainder taken from reference TRBV11-3 and TRBJ1-4, is EAGVVQSPRYKIIEKKQPVAFWCNPISGHNTLYWYLQNLGQGPELLIRYENEEAVDDSQLPKDRFSAERLKGVDSTLKIQPAELGDSAVYLCASSRTGQGSKELFFGSGTQLSVL.

The gene calls are TRBV7-2 and TRBJ1-5; D is unresolved. CDR1 and CDR2 (germline): SGHTA, FQGNSA. CDR3 size: 15 residues. V lost 5 bases and J 0 bases, leaving 11 bases between the germline ends. This CDR3 is CASSPSGNSNQPQHF. The CDR3 DNA sequence: TGTGCCAGCAGCCCGAGCGGGAATAGCAATCAGCCCCAGCATTTT.

The chain recombines TRBV28 with TRBJ1-2; 9 positions agree with TRBD1. CDR1 and CDR2 from the germline V gene are MDHEN and SYDVKM. The CDR3 length is 16 residues. J gave up 1 base and V 5 bases, and 8 bases lay outside the gene matches. As DNA, the CDR3 is TGTGCCAGCAGTCCGGCCGGGACAGGGAATAACTATGGCTACACCTTC. The encoded protein is CASSPAGTGNNYGYTF.

This clone appeared a single time. This chain links TRBV10-3 with TRBJ1-5; D gene uncertain. Trimming shortened V by 2 bases and J by 2 bases, and 13 bases separated the two germline ends. The V gene's germline CDR1 is ENHRY and CDR2 SYGVKD. The CDR3 has 16 amino acids. The CDR3, as DNA: TGTGCCATCAGTGAGAACTGGCGAGGCGGCAATCAGCCCCAGCATTTT. This encodes CAISENWRGGNQPQHF.